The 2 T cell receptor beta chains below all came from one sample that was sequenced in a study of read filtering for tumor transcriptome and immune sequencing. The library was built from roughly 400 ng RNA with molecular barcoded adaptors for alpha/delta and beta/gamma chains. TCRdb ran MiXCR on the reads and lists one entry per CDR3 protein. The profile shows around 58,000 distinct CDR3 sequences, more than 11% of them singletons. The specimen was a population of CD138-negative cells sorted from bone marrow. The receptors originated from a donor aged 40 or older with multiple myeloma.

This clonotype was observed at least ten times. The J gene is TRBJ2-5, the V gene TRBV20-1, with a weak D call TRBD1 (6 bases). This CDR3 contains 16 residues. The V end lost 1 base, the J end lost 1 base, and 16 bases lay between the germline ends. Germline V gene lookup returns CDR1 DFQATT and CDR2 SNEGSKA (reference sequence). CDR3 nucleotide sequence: TGCAGTGCTAGAGTTCAGAACAGGGTATTCCAAGAGACCCAGTACTTC. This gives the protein CSARVQNRVFQETQYF.

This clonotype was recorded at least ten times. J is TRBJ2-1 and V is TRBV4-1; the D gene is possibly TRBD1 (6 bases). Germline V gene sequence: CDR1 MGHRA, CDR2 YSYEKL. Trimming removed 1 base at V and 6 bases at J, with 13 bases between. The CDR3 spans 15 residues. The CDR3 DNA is TGCGCCAGCAGCCAAGGCGGACAGAGTTTCAATGAGCAGTTCTTC. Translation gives CASSQGGQSFNEQFF.